This paragraph covers one T cell receptor (beta chain) sequence. Its specific antigen is unknown. Nothing much larger sits one base from this clone, and base qualities are not available. The library was prepared using PCR. Sequenced using an Illumina HiSeq 2500. Molecular barcoding was employed in the preparation of TCR libraries, with unique molecular identifiers being used to normalize TCRbeta repertoire quantification. TCRdb reran the public reads through fastp at Q25 and MiXCR, keeping productive beta chains. Every distinct CDR3 protein forms one entry, paired with its most common genes and DNA. The sample yields fewer than 550,000 distinct CDR3 sequences; roughly 10% were counted once. The top ten hold 2% of the sample. The data are from a study of T-cell reconstitution after alpha-beta-depleted transplantation in children (dated by TCRdb to 2015 to 2016). For the study in its entirety: Using TCR repertoire profiling, the study followed T-cell immune reconstitution in a quantitative way in children after TCRalphabeta/CD19-depleted allogeneic hematopoietic cell transplantation. Results and caveats for the whole study, not just this receptor: In some patients, high TCRbeta diversity at day 60 was attributed to recipient T cells and intrathymic progenitors that had survived conditioning. The apparently early alphabetaT-cell count recovery about two months after transplant was reportedly dependent on only several hundred rapidly expanded clones derived from non-depleted graft cells. The frequencies of hyperexpanded clones fell over the following months, and after one year, T-cell counts and TCRbeta diversity were mostly attributed to newly produced T cells.

The treatment or condition label, read with the paper, signifies: allogeneic hematopoietic cell transplantation with graft depleted of TCRalphabeta T cells and CD19 B cells. The children who served as transplant recipients had been given grafts of TCRalphabeta/CD19-depleted allogeneic hematopoietic cells. This clonotype originated in a child younger than 10 with inherited bone marrow failure, due to receive a stem cell transplant. The source material was PBMCs, sampled before TCRalphabeta/CD19-depleted stem cell transplant.

CDR3 region: CASSLISGVNTDTQYF. Here is the DNA: TGTGCCAGCAGCTTAATATCGGGGGTTAACACAGATACGCAGTATTTT. Recombination linked TRBV11-2 to TRBJ2-3; perhaps TRBD2 is the D gene, with 6 bases matching. The CDR3 has 16 amino acids, counting the end cysteine and phenylalanine. Only CDR3 DNA remains: 48 bases, in frame from the first base. The junction carries 14 bases between V and J, which are trimmed by 2 bases and 2 bases respectively. CDR1 and CDR2 are drawn from the germline V gene: SGHAT, FQNNGV.